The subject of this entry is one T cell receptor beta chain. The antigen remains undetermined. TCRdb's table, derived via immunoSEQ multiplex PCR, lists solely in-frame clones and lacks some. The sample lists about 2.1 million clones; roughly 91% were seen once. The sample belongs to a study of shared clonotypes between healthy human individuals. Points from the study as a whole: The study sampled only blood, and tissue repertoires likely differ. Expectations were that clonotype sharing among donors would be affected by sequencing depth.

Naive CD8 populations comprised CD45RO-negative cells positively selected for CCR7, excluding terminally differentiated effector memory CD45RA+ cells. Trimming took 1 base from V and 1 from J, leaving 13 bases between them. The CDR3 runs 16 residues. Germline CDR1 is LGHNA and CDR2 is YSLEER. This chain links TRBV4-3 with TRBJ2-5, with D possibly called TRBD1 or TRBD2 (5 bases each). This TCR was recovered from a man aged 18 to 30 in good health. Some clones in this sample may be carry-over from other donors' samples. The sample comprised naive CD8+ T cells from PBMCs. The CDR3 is CASSQVFEGPQETQYF. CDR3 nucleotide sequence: TGCGCCAGCAGCCAAGTTTTCGAGGGGCCCCAAGAGACCCAGTACTTC.